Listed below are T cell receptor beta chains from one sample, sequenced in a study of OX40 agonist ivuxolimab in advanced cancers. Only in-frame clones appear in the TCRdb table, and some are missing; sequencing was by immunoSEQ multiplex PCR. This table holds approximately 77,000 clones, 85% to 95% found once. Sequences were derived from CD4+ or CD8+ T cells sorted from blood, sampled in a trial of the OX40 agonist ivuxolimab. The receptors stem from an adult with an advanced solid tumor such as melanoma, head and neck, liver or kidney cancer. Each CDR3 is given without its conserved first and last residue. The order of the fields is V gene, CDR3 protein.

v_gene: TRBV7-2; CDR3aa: ASSLLTGAANYGYT
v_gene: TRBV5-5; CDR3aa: ASSLEGRGTEAF
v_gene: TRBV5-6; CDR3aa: ASRRSGASSYEQY
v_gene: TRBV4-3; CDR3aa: ASSQGGAGTGELF
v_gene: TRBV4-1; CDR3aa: ASSFTVEGTEAF
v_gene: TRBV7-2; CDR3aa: ASSYPWDNEQF
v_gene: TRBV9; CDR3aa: ASSQNMGGYT
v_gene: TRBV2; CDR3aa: ASSDGRTSNQPQH
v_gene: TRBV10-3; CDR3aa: AISESTARSTPTPYGYT
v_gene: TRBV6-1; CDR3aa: ASSAGQGIYNEQF
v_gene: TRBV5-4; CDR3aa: ASSSGTGWDYGYT
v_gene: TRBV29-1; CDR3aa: SVLGLAGEYQETQY
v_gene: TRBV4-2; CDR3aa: ASSQDGGQLNYGYT
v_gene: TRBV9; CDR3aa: ASRGADSGANVLT
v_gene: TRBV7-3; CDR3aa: ASSPGGGPTDTQY
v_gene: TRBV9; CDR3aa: ASSVQGTTDTQY
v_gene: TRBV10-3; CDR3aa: AISDPGPNQPQH
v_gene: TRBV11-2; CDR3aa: ASSLVYGGTYNEQF
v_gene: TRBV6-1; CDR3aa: ASPPDSTIYEQY
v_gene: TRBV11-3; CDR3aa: ASSYAGGEAF
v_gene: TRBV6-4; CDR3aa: ASRGSYPNYGYT
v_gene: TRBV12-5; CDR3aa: ASGFQGQGKYNEQF
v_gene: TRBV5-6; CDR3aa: ASSLRWTSGGAYEQY
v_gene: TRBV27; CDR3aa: ASSLIWSDPDTQY
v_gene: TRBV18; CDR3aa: ASSRDRPYEQY
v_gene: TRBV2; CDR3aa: ATRVGETQY
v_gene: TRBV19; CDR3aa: ASSIPGASGGYNEQF
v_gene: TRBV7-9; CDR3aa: ASSLSDGHRAYEQY
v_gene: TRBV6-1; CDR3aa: ASSEQGHSPLH
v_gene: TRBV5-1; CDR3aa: ASSLLGTGSGEQF
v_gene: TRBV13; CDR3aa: ASSPWGNEQF
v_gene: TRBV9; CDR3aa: ASSPPSSYEQY